The next 4 T cell receptor beta chains were all read from a single sample in a study of post-analysis software for immune sequencing data. Study-level points and caveats: TRBV5-6, TRBV5-1 and TRBV20-1 were among a few TRBV segments more frequent in patients than controls.

Their antigens are not known. cDNA libraries for TCR beta contained unique molecular identifiers. TCRdb processed the PCR reads anew with MiXCR; each CDR3 protein has one entry. The table records about 680,000 distinct CDR3 sequences, around 60% of them present only once. Material: blood. The receptors stem from a girl aged 2-10 years with multiple sclerosis.

The chain employs TRBV12-3 or TRBV12-4 and TRBJ1-2; D call uncertain. V was cut by 7 bases and J by 1 base, with 4 bases left in between. This CDR3 is 11 amino acids long. CDR3 DNA: TGTGCCAGCACCAATAACTATGGCTACACCTTC. Protein: CASTNNYGYTF.

Comment on this clonotype: The junction and the germline gene differ at one end; a read error may be behind it. The V gene is TRBV6-5, the J gene TRBJ2-1; unclear D gene. The CDR3 extends over 16 amino acids. Germline lookup yields CDR1 MNHEY and CDR2 SVGAGI. For the CDR3, the DNA is TGTGCCAGCAGTCCCTCTTGGATGCACTCCTACAACGAGCAGTTCTTC. Protein product: CASSPSWMHSYNEQFF.

The genes are TRBV7-2 and TRBJ2-1; 7 positions agree with TRBD1. The CDR3 covers 15 residues. The V gene's germline CDR1 is SGHTA and CDR2 FQGNSA. V lost 0 bases to trimming and J lost 3 bases; unmatched junction nucleotides: 2. CDR3 in DNA: TGTGCCAGCAGCTTAGCGAGGGGGCGCTACAATGAGCAGTTCTTC. This codes for CASSLARGRYNEQFF.

The sample holds one count of this clonotype. CDR3 DNA: TGCAGTGCCCGCGGCCCAAGGCCCAATGAGCAGTTCTTC. This gives the protein CSARGPRPNEQFF. This rearrangement joins TRBV20-1 to TRBJ2-1, with D uncertain. V was shortened by 6 bases and J by 6 bases, with 15 bases between the two germline ends. Germline V CDR1 and CDR2: DFQATT, SNEGSKA (reference sequence). The length of the CDR3 is 13 residues.